This T cell receptor (beta chain) appears in the sequencing data of a study of T cells in Graves' hyperthyroidism and ophthalmopathy. This clonotype was recorded at least ten times. What it binds is unknown. Amplified regions were TCR beta CDR3 sequences from RNA transcripts. TCR CDR3 underwent first-round RT-PCR with the HTBI primer set. Using its own MiXCR run on the multiplex PCR reads, TCRdb lists one record per CDR3 protein. The table shows a few hundred thousand distinct CDR3 sequences, with 20% to 25% occurring only once. CDR1 and CDR2 from the germline V gene are MNHNS and SASEGT. The V end lost 6 bases, the J end lost 6 bases, and 8 bases lay between the germline ends. This CDR3 spans 12 amino acids. In the ophthalmopathy cohort, Clinical Activity Score was at least 3, NOSPECS grade at least 4, and duration under 3 months. Clinical symptoms, serum thyroxine, TRAb, thyroid ultrasound and orbital computed tomography informed diagnoses. Using about 10 ml of fresh peripheral blood, PBMCs were prepared.

General study points: Classification by a 13 V-J model distinguished ophthalmopathy from stable hyperthyroidism.

The V call is TRBV6-1, the J call TRBJ2-2; D is uncertain. The source of this sequence is a man aged 25 to 40 with Graves' ophthalmopathy. Sequencing was carried out using blood. This CDR3 is CASSPTAGELFF. In DNA form, the CDR3 reads TGTGCCAGCAGCCCCACGGCCGGGGAGCTGTTTTTT.